This T cell receptor beta chain was documented in a study of identical twins. Germline V gives CDR1 SNHLY, CDR2 FYNNEI. V was cut by 7 bases and J by 0 bases, with 3 bases left in between. The CDR3 spans 11 residues. TCRdb ran MiXCR on the 5' RACE reads and lists one entry per CDR3 protein. Seen here are fewer than 250,000 distinct CDR3 sequences, roughly 7% observed once, and the top ten hold approximately 3.7%. In addition, the sample was reused for a study of yellow fever vaccine responses in identical twins. As that report states: It has been reported that, in twins, the vaccine T cell response seemed partly convergent and partly personalized.

This sequence originates from a woman younger than 30 in good health. Sequencing was done on a sample of memory (CD45RO+) T cells sorted from blood. This chain uses TRBV2 with TRBJ2-5; D is unresolved. CDR3 sequence reads: CASMYQETQYF. CDR3 DNA sequence: TGTGCCAGCATGTACCAAGAGACCCAGTACTTC.